The 18 T cell receptor beta chains below come from one sample, sequenced in a study of blood T cell repertoires in COVID-19. Sequencing was performed with immunoSEQ multiplex PCR; in TCRdb, only in-frame clones are kept and a portion is missing. In the table there are about 250,000 clones, 65% to 90% of which are singletons. Sequenced input: PBMCs or T cells enriched from blood (not recorded which). The receptors were gathered from a woman in her forties or fifties with acute COVID-19.

V usage is TRBV7-9 and J usage is TRBJ1-5, with D perhaps TRBD1 (6 bases). Germline V gene data show CDR1 as SEHNR and CDR2 as FQNEAQ (reference sequence). V was cut by 5 bases and J by 7 bases, with 18 bases left in between. The CDR3 is 15 amino acids. This CDR3 is CASSPQAEGEQPQHF. The CDR3 DNA reads as TGTGCCAGCAGCCCCCAAGCCGAGGGGGAGCAGCCCCAGCATTTT.

The chain employs TRBV20-1 and TRBJ1-4; the D is unclear. V shed 3 bases and J shed 1 base, with 9 bases lying between them. The CDR3 length is 14 residues. Per germline, CDR1 DFQATT and CDR2 SNEGSKA (reference sequence). Here the CDR3 reads CSASEGGTNEKLFF. CDR3 nucleotide sequence: TGCAGTGCTAGTGAGGGAGGAACTAATGAAAAACTGTTTTTT.

The chain uses TRBV3-1 (or the pseudogene TRBV3-2) and TRBJ2-7; D is perhaps TRBD1 (5 bases). Looked up from germline, CDR1 is LGHDT and CDR2 is YNNKEL (reference sequence). The CDR3 contains 16 residues. Trimming stripped 4 bases from V and 3 bases from J, with 19 bases between. The CDR3 is CASSPTGAGKIYEQYF. The CDR3 DNA is TGTGCCAGCAGCCCAACTGGGGCAGGGAAAATCTACGAGCAGTACTTC.

This clone has just one count. The chain combines TRBV5-1 with TRBJ1-2; D gene ambiguous. The CDR3 length is 13 residues. CDR1 and CDR2 from the germline V gene are SGHRS and YFSETQ. V gave up 4 bases and J gave up 2 bases, with 9 bases separating them. CDR3 sequence reads: CASSREVNYGYTF. The CDR3 bases are TGCGCCAGCAGCCGAGAGGTGAACTATGGCTACACCTTC.

The chain has TRBV19 and TRBJ1-1; weak D call: TRBD1 (6 bases). The CDR3 runs 15 residues. Germline values: CDR1 LNHDA, CDR2 SQIVND (reference sequence). Trimming stripped 4 bases from V and 5 bases from J, with 17 bases between. The CDR3, as DNA: TGTGCCAGTAGTACCAGACACAGGGATCGAACTGAAGCTTTCTTT. As protein: CASSTRHRDRTEAFF.

This chain joins TRBV10-3 and TRBJ1-3; maybe TRBD1 (5 bases). Germline lookup yields CDR1 ENHRY and CDR2 SYGVKD. The V end was cut by 6 bases, the J end by 0 bases, with 9 bases between. The length of the CDR3 is 14 residues. This CDR3 is CAIRDTSSGNTIYF. The CDR3 nucleotides are TGTGCCATCAGGGACACCAGCTCTGGAAACACCATATATTTT.

This chain links TRBV28 with TRBJ1-2; 7 nucleotides match TRBD1. Trimming removed 8 bases from V and 2 bases from J; junction bases left unmatched: 8. This CDR3 has 14 amino acids. Germline V gene lookup returns CDR1 MDHEN and CDR2 SYDVKM. DNA for the CDR3: TGTGCCAGCCGACGTGACAGGGCGAACTATGGCTACACCTTC. Translating it yields CASRRDRANYGYTF.

This chain uses TRBV6-5 with TRBJ1-1, with 9 bases matching TRBD1. Unmatched junction bases numbered 9, after V lost 6 bases and J lost 7 bases. This CDR3 has 14 amino acids. CDR1 and CDR2 from the germline V gene are MNHEY and SVGAGI. For the CDR3, the DNA is TGTGCCAGCAGACCGAACAGGGGGCAGGGTGAAGCTTTCTTT. It codes for CASRPNRGQGEAFF.

The rearrangement links TRBV28 to TRBJ1-5; TRBD1 matches at 10 bases. Looked up from germline, CDR1 is MDHEN and CDR2 is SYDVKM. The CDR3 runs 18 residues. V dropped 1 base and J dropped 6; count of bases not matched to a gene: 12. CDR3 DNA: TGTGCCAGCAGTTTATACCCCGCACGACAGGGGGCTGGTCAGCCCCAGCATTTT. As protein: CASSLYPARQGAGQPQHF.

This chain uses TRBV19 with TRBJ1-5; 9 bases are a match to TRBD1. Germline V gene sequence: CDR1 LNHDA, CDR2 SQIVND (reference sequence). Trimming removed 6 bases from V and 2 bases from J; junction bases left unmatched: 8. The CDR3 has 16 residues. The CDR3 spells CASSQTGGAGNQPQHF. CDR3 in DNA: TGTGCCAGTAGCCAAACAGGGGGCGCGGGCAATCAGCCCCAGCATTTT.

The gene calls are TRBV3-1 (or the pseudogene TRBV3-2) and TRBJ1-5; D is unclear. V was cut by 7 bases and J by 0 bases, with 13 bases left in between. The CDR3 spans 15 residues. Germline V gene lookup returns CDR1 LGHDT and CDR2 YNNKEL (reference sequence). CDR3 DNA sequence: TGTGCCAGCAATATGGAGGCCTATAGCAATCAGCCCCAGCATTTT. Encoded protein: CASNMEAYSNQPQHF.

V usage is TRBV19 and J usage is TRBJ2-5, with 7 bases aligning to TRBD2. The CDR3 runs 15 residues. V shed 1 base, J shed 1 base, and the junction held 3 bases outside the gene matches. Germline V gives CDR1 LNHDA, CDR2 SQIVND (reference sequence). The CDR3: CASSIAGGSQETQYF. CDR3 DNA: TGTGCCAGTAGTATAGCGGGGGGTTCCCAAGAGACCCAGTACTTC. Using reference TRBV19 and TRBJ2-5 for the parts outside the CDR3, the full variable domain is DGGITQSPKYLFRKEGQNVTLSCEQNLNHDAMYWYRQDPGQGLRLIYYSQIVNDFQKGDIAEGYSVSREKKESFPLTVTSAQKNPTAFYLCASSIAGGSQETQYFGPGTRLLVL.

The chain joins TRBV6-2 or TRBV6-3 to TRBJ1-1; 8 bases map to TRBD1. CDR3 length: 15 amino acids. In germline, CDR1 is MNHEY, CDR2 SVGEGT. J was trimmed by 6 bases and V by 4 bases; bases with no gene match: 10. DNA for the CDR3: TGTGCCAGCAGTTCCCGACAGGGGCCTAGGGCTGAAGCTTTCTTT. It specifies CASSSRQGPRAEAFF.

The V and J genes are TRBV4-1 and TRBJ1-1; D ambiguous. Germline CDR1 MGHRA, CDR2 YSYEKL. With 1 base removed from V and 4 bases from J, the gap between germline ends came to 7 bases. The CDR3 loop spans 13 amino acids. The DNA of the CDR3 is TGCGCCAGCAGCCAAGGGCAGTTCACTGAAGCTTTCTTT. This gives the protein CASSQGQFTEAFF.

This rearrangement joins TRBV3-1 (or the pseudogene TRBV3-2) to TRBJ1-4; 7 positions match TRBD1. The germline gives CDR1 LGHDT, CDR2 YNNKEL (reference sequence). V shed 3 bases and J 8 bases; nucleotides not matched to a gene: 9. The CDR3 loop spans 15 amino acids. The CDR3 nucleotides are TGTGCCAGCAGCCATCATGACAGGGAGAGGGAAAAACTGTTTTTT. The encoded protein is CASSHHDREREKLFF.

This rearrangement joins TRBV15 to TRBJ2-2; 7 bases align to TRBD1. The V gene's germline CDR1 is LNHNV and CDR2 YYDKDF (reference sequence). V lost 4 bases and J lost 1; bases outside the gene matches: 3. The CDR3 contains 15 residues. CDR3 in DNA: TGTGCCACCAGCACGGCAGGGGGGAACACCGGGGAGCTGTTTTTT. Residues: CATSTAGGNTGELFF.

As DNA, the CDR3 is TGTGCCAGCAACAGAGAAACGACATTGGATGCTTTCTTT. It encodes CASNRETTLDAFF. V is TRBV2 and J is TRBJ1-1, with D uncertain. Trimming removed 7 bases from V and 11 bases from J, with 20 bases in between. The CDR3 loop spans 13 amino acids. Germline CDR1 reads SNHLY; CDR2 reads FYNNEI.

The V gene is TRBV14, the J gene TRBJ1-1, with 7 bases identical to TRBD1. With 5 bases clipped from V and 1 base from J, the junction kept 7 bases outside the gene matches. This CDR3 contains 15 residues. Germline values: CDR1 SGHDN, CDR2 FVKESK. The CDR3 spells CASSNRGIGNTEAFF. Here the CDR3 DNA reads TGTGCCAGCAGCAACAGGGGAATTGGGAACACTGAAGCTTTCTTT. Filled out from reference TRBV14 and TRBJ1-1, the complete variable domain reads EAGVTQFPSHSVIEKGQTVTLRCDPISGHDNLYWYRRVMGKEIKFLLHFVKESKQDESGMPNNRFLAERTGGTYSTLKVQPAELEDSGVYFCASSNRGIGNTEAFFGQGTRLTVV.